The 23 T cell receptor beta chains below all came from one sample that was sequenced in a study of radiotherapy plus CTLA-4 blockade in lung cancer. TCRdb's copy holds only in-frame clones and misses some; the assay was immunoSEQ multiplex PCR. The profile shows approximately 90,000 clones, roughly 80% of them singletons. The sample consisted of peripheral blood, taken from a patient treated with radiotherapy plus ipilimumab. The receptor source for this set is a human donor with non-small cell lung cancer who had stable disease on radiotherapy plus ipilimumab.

CDR3 coding DNA: TGTGCCAGTAGTCCTCGAGGTACAGAGCCCCAGCATTTT. It is translated as CASSPRGTEPQHF. The chain uses TRBV19 and TRBJ1-5; D uncertain. The V and J ends lost 5 bases and 8 bases respectively, with 13 bases between them. The germline gives CDR1 LNHDA, CDR2 SQIVND (reference sequence). The length of the CDR3 is 13 residues.

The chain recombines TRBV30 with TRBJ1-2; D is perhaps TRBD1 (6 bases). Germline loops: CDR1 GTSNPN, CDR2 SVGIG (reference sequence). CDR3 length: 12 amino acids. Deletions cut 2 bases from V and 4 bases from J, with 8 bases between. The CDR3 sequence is CAWSPTGYGYTF. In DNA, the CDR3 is TGTGCCTGGAGTCCGACAGGCTATGGCTACACCTTC.

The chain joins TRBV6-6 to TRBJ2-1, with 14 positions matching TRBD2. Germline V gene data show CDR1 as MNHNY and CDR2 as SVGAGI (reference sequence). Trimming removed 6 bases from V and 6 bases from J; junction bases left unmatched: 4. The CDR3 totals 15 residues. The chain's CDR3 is CASSIGTSGGNEQFF. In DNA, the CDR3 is TGTGCCAGCAGCATAGGGACTAGCGGGGGCAATGAGCAGTTCTTC.

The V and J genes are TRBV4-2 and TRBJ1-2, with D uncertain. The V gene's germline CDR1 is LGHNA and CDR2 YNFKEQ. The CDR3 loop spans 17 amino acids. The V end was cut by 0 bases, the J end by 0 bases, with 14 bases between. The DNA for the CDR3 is TGTGCCAGCAGCCAAGAAAATCCGAAGACTGCTAACTATGGCTACACCTTC. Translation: CASSQENPKTANYGYTF.

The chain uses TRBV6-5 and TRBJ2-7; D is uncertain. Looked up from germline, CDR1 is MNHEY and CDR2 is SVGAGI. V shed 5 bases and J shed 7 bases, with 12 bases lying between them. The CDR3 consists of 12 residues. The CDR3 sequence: CASSEVGREQYF. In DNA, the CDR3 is TGTGCCAGCAGTGAAGTTGGTCGGGAGCAGTACTTC.

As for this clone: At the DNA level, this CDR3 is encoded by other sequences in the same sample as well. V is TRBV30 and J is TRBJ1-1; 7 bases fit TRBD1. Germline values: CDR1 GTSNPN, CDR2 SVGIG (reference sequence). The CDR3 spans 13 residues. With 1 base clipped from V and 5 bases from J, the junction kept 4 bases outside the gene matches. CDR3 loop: CAWSGQGGTEAFF. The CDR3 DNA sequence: TGTGCCTGGAGTGGGCAGGGGGGTACTGAAGCTTTCTTT.

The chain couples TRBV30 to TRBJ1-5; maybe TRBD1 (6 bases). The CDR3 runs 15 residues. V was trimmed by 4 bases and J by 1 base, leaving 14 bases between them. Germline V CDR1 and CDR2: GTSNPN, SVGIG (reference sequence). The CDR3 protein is CAWNFRGSSNQPQHF. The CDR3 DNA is TGTGCCTGGAATTTTAGGGGGTCGAGCAATCAGCCCCAGCATTTT.

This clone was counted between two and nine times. CDR3 coding DNA: TGCGCCAGCAGCCAAGACGGAGGTGGTAATTCACCCCTCCACTTT. This gives the protein CASSQDGGGNSPLHF. The chain links TRBV4-1 to TRBJ1-6; no reliable D call. CDR1 MGHRA and CDR2 YSYEKL come from the germline V gene. Trimming took off 0 bases at V and 6 bases at J, with 9 bases between the two ends. CDR3 size: 15 residues.

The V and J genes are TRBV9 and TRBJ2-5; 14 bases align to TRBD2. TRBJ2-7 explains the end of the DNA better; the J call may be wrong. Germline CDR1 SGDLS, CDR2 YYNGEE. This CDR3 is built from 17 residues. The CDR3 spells CASSVGTSGRLGYEQYF. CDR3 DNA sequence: TGTGCCAGCAGCGTAGGGACTAGCGGGAGGTTAGGCTACGAGCAGTACTTC.

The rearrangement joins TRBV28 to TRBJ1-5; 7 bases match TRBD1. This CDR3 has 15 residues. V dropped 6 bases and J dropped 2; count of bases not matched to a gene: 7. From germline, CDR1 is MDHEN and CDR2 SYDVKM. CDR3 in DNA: TGTGCCAGCAGGGTAGGGGGCGGGGGCAATCAGCCCCAGCATTTT. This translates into CASRVGGGGNQPQHF.

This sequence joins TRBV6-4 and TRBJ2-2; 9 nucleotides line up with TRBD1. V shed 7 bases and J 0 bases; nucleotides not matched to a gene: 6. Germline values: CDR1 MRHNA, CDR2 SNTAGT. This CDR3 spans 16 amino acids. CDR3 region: CASTYGTGPNTGELFF. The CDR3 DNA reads TGTGCCAGCACCTACGGGACAGGGCCGAACACCGGGGAGCTGTTTTTT.

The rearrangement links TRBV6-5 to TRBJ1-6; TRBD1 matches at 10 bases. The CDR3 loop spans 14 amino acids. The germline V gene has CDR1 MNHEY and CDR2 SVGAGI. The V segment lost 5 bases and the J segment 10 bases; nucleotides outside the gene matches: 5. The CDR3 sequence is CASSMTGGDSPLHF. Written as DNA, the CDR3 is TGTGCCAGCAGTATGACAGGGGGCGACTCACCCCTCCACTTT.

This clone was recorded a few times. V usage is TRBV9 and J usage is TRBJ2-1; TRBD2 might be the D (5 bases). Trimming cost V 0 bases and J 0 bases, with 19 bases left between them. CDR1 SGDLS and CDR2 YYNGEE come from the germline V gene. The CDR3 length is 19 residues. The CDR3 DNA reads TGTGCCAGCAGCGTAGGGGGTGTTAGCGCCCATATCTCCTACAATGAGCAGTTCTTC. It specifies CASSVGGVSAHISYNEQFF.

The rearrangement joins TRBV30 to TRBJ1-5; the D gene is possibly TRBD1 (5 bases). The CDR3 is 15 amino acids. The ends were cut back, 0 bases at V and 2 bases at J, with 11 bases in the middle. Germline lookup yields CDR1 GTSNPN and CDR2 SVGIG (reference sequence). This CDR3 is CAWSVTGGGNQPQHF. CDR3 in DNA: TGTGCCTGGAGTGTAACAGGAGGGGGCAATCAGCCCCAGCATTTT.

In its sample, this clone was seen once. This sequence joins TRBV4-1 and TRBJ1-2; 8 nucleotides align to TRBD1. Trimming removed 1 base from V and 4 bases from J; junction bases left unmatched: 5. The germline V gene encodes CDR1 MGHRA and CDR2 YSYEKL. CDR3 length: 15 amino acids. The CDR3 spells CASSQGTGSRYGYTF. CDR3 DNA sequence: TGCGCCAGCAGCCAAGGGACAGGGAGTCGCTATGGCTACACCTTC.

CDR3 in DNA: TGTGCCAGCAGTAAAAGGGGACTATCGACCTACAATGAGCAGTTCTTC. This translates into CASSKRGLSTYNEQFF. The chain combines TRBV25-1 with TRBJ2-1; 7 nucleotides align to TRBD2. Germline assignment: CDR1 MGHDK and CDR2 SYGVNS. V shed 5 bases, J shed 2 bases, and the junction held 9 bases outside the gene matches. The CDR3 has 16 amino acids.

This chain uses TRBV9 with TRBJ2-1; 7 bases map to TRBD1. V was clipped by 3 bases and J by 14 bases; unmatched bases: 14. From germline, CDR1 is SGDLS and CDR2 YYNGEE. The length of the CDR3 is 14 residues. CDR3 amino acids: CASSAVAEGGAEFF. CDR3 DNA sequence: TGTGCCAGCAGCGCAGTAGCCGAAGGGGGCGCCGAGTTCTTC.

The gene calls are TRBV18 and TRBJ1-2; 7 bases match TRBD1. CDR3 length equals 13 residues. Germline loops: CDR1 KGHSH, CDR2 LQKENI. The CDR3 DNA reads TGTGCTAATCGGGACAGTGCCAACTATGGCTACACCTTC. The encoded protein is CANRDSANYGYTF. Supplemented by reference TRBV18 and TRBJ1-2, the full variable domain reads NAGVMQNPRHLVRRRGQEARLRCSPMKGHSHVYWYRQLPEEGLKFMVYLQKENIIDESGMPKERFSAEFPKEGPSILRIQQVVRGDSAAYFCANRDSANYGYTFGSGTRLTVV.

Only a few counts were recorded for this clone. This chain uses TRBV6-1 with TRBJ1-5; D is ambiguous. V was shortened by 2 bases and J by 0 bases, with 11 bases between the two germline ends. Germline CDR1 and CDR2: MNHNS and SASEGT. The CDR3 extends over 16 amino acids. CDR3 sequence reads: CASSERAAYSNQPQHF. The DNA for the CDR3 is TGTGCCAGCAGTGAAAGGGCAGCATATAGCAATCAGCCCCAGCATTTT.

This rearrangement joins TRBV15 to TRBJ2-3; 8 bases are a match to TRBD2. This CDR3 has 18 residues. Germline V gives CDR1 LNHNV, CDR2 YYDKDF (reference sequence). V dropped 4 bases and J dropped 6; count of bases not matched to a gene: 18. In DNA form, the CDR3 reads TGTGCCACCAGCATCCCTGGAAGTGACGGGGGGGCTGGGGATACGCAGTATTTT. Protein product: CATSIPGSDGGAGDTQYF.

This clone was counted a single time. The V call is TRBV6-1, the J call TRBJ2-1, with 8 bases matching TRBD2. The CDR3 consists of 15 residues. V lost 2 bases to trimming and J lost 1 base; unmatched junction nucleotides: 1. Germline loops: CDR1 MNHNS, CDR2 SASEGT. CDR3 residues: CASSETSGSYNEQFF. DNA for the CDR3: TGTGCCAGCAGTGAAACTAGCGGTTCCTACAATGAGCAGTTCTTC.

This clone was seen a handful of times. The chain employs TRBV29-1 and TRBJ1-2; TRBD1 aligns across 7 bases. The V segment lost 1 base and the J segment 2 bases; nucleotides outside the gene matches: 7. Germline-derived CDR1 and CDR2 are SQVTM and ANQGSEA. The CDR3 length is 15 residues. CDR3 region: CSVEALGRGNYGYTF. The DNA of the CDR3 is TGCAGCGTTGAAGCTCTCGGCAGGGGGAACTATGGCTACACCTTC.

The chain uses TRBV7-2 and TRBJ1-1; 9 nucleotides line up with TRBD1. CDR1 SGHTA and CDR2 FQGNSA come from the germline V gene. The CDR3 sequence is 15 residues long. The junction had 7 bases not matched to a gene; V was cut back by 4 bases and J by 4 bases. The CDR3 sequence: CASSSTQGAATEAFF. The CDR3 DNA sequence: TGTGCCAGCAGCTCAACACAGGGGGCGGCCACTGAAGCTTTCTTT.